Below are 22 T cell receptor beta chains sequenced from a single sample in a study of T cell responses to AZD1222 COVID-19 vaccine. Sequenced by immunoSEQ multiplex PCR; TCRdb stores in-frame clones only, minus some. The repertoire includes over 85,000 clones, about 88% of them detected once, and around 5.1% sits in the top ten. The specimen was peripheral blood, collected on day 0 of AZD1222 vaccination. These receptor sequences come from an adult in good health.

The chain uses TRBV9 and TRBJ2-7; D gene uncertain. Germline assignment: CDR1 SGDLS and CDR2 YYNGEE. This CDR3 spans 14 amino acids. V was pared by 3 bases and J by 5 bases, with 15 bases between. CDR3 sequence reads: CASSAPRFSDEQYF. CDR3 bases: TGTGCCAGCAGCGCCCCACGGTTTTCAGACGAGCAGTACTTC.

The chain has TRBV15 and TRBJ1-2, with a possible D match to TRBD1 (5 bases). Trimming shortened V by 0 bases and J by 4 bases, and 9 bases separated the two germline ends. Germline V gene lookup returns CDR1 LNHNV and CDR2 YYDKDF (reference sequence). This CDR3 region has 14 residues. The CDR3 sequence is CATSRDQGGYGYTF. In nucleotides, the CDR3 is TGTGCCACCAGCAGAGATCAGGGTGGCTATGGCTACACCTTC.

This rearrangement joins TRBV27 to TRBJ2-6; 7 bases match TRBD1. V shed 8 bases, J shed 4 bases, and the junction held 20 bases outside the gene matches. This CDR3 region has 19 residues. The germline V gene has CDR1 MNHEY and CDR2 SMNVEV (reference sequence). CDR3 sequence: CASAKSPGQYLSGANVLTF. CDR3 sequence (DNA): TGTGCCAGCGCGAAAAGCCCGGGACAGTACCTCTCCGGGGCCAACGTCCTGACTTTC.

With regard to this clone: Different DNA sequences within this sample yield the same CDR3. The chain uses TRBV24-1 and TRBJ2-3, with D unresolved. V shed 0 bases and J shed 1 base, with 4 bases lying between them. The germline CDR1 and CDR2 sequences are KGHDR and SFDVKD. The length of the CDR3 is 14 residues. CDR3 loop: CATSDLRGTDTQYF. The CDR3 DNA is TGTGCCACCAGTGATTTGAGAGGCACAGATACGCAGTATTTT.

V gene TRBV7-3 combines with J gene TRBJ1-6; 7 bases agree with TRBD1. Germline V lookup: CDR1 SGHTA, CDR2 FQGTGA. CDR3 length: 15 residues. Trimming took 3 bases from V and 9 from J; bases not matched to a gene: 8. DNA of the CDR3: TGTGCCAGCAGCTTCGGGACAGCGACCGGTTCACCCCTCCACTTT. Its translation is CASSFGTATGSPLHF.

The genes are TRBV28 and TRBJ1-4; no reliable D call. The CDR3 extends over 11 amino acids. The V gene's germline CDR1 is MDHEN and CDR2 SYDVKM. Trimming took 6 bases from V and 5 from J, leaving 4 bases between them. CDR3 region: CASRDNEKLFF. The CDR3 DNA reads TGTGCCAGCAGGGACAATGAAAAACTGTTTTTT. Combining the CDR3 with reference TRBV28 and TRBJ1-4 gives the whole variable domain DVKVTQSSRYLVKRTGEKVFLECVQDMDHENMFWYRQDPGLGLRLIYFSYDVKMKEKGDIPEGYSVSREKKERFSLILESASTNQTSMYLCASRDNEKLFFGSGTQLSVL.

The J gene is TRBJ2-7, the V gene TRBV30, with D unclear. CDR3 length: 11 residues. CDR1 is GTSNPN, CDR2 SVGIG, per germline (reference sequence). Trimming left V 4 bases short and J 5 bases short, with 9 bases between. The CDR3 coding sequence is TGTGCCTGGACCGATGGGGACGAGCAGTACTTC. Protein sequence: CAWTDGDEQYF.

The J gene is TRBJ2-7, the V gene TRBV6-5, with 7 bases matching TRBD1. Per the germline V gene, CDR1 is MNHEY and CDR2 is SVGAGI. The V segment lost 10 bases and the J segment 5 bases; nucleotides outside the gene matches: 17. This CDR3 contains 15 residues. The CDR3 here is CATLAATTGPHEQYF. In nucleotides, the CDR3 is TGTGCCACCCTTGCCGCGACGACAGGGCCCCACGAGCAGTACTTC.

The chain combines TRBV7-6 with TRBJ1-3; TRBD1 might be the D (6 bases). The CDR3 runs to 17 residues. The germline gives CDR1 SGHVS, CDR2 FNYEAQ. V shed 3 bases and J shed 0 bases, with 15 bases lying between them. The CDR3 region is CASSFIRRGSSGNTIYF. The CDR3 nucleotides read TGTGCCAGCAGCTTTATCCGGAGGGGGAGCTCTGGAAACACCATATATTTT.

The chain is built from TRBV5-8 and TRBJ1-3; TRBD1 is a possible D gene (6 bases). The CDR3 contains 16 residues. The ends were cut back, 0 bases at V and 2 bases at J, with 12 bases in the middle. The germline V gene has CDR1 SGHTS and CDR2 YDEGEE. CDR3 sequence reads: CASSLAVQGPGNTIYF. CDR3 DNA sequence: TGTGCCAGCAGCTTGGCGGTACAGGGCCCTGGAAACACCATATATTTT.

This clone appeared a single time. V gene TRBV19 combines with J gene TRBJ1-1; tentative D call: TRBD1 (5 bases). V dropped 8 bases and J dropped 1 base, with 17 bases sitting between them. The CDR3 runs to 15 residues. Germline loops: CDR1 LNHDA, CDR2 SQIVND (reference sequence). This CDR3 is CASVLGHLSNTEAFF. The DNA for the CDR3 is TGTGCCAGTGTCCTAGGACACCTGTCGAACACTGAAGCTTTCTTT.

V usage is TRBV5-1 and J usage is TRBJ2-1; 7 bases fit TRBD1. The CDR3 contains 16 residues. V gave up 2 bases and J gave up 6 bases; unmatched junction bases: 11. CDR1 and CDR2 (germline): SGHRS, YFSETQ. The CDR3 spells CASSFMMWTGINEQFF. CDR3 coding DNA: TGCGCCAGCAGCTTCATGATGTGGACAGGAATCAATGAGCAGTTCTTC.

This clone was seen once. This chain connects TRBV18 to TRBJ1-1, with unresolved D. The V and J ends lost 6 bases and 1 base respectively, with 15 bases between them. This CDR3 region has 15 residues. Germline loops: CDR1 KGHSH, CDR2 LQKENI. DNA of the CDR3: TGTGCCAGCTCTCCCCTGCGGGATGCGAACACTGAAGCTTTCTTT. It is translated as CASSPLRDANTEAFF.

The chain is built from TRBV24-1 and TRBJ2-2; D call uncertain. The CDR3 contains 16 residues. Trimming shortened V by 1 base and J by 0 bases, and 8 bases separated the two germline ends. Germline CDR1 and CDR2: KGHDR and SFDVKD. Written as DNA, the CDR3 is TGTGCCACCAGTGATTTAAGCATAACGAACACCGGGGAGCTGTTTTTT. It yields the protein CATSDLSITNTGELFF.

The chain recombines TRBV5-5 with TRBJ1-6, with D uncertain. Germline V CDR1 and CDR2: SGHKS, YYEKEE (reference sequence). V was cut by 4 bases and J by 7 bases, with 6 bases left in between. The CDR3 totals 12 residues. CDR3 protein: CASSPRNSPLHF. CDR3 nucleotides: TGTGCCAGCAGCCCACGGAATTCACCCCTCCACTTT.

This rearrangement joins TRBV28 to TRBJ1-1; D may be TRBD1 (5 bases). The germline V gene encodes CDR1 MDHEN and CDR2 SYDVKM. The CDR3 spans 16 residues. V dropped 5 bases and J dropped 0 bases, with 16 bases sitting between them. CDR3 nucleotides: TGTGCCAGCAGTGCTAGGGGTGCGGACATGAACACTGAAGCTTTCTTT. This encodes CASSARGADMNTEAFF. The variable domain in full, completed from reference TRBV28 and TRBJ1-1, reads DVKVTQSSRYLVKRTGEKVFLECVQDMDHENMFWYRQDPGLGLRLIYFSYDVKMKEKGDIPEGYSVSREKKERFSLILESASTNQTSMYLCASSARGADMNTEAFFGQGTRLTVV.

This clone showed up just a few times. The genes are TRBV5-1 and TRBJ2-2; D not certain. CDR3 length: 15 amino acids. V lost 5 bases to trimming and J lost 2 bases, with 13 bases between them. Germline CDR1 and CDR2: SGHRS and YFSETQ. DNA of the CDR3: TGCGCCAGCAGGGATACCGGGCCTAACACCGGGGAGCTGTTTTTT. This codes for CASRDTGPNTGELFF.

The chain combines TRBV30 with TRBJ2-7; D is tentatively TRBD1 or TRBD2 (5 bases each). Germline V gene lookup returns CDR1 GTSNPN and CDR2 SVGIG (reference sequence). There are 12 residues in the CDR3. The V end was cut by 3 bases, the J end by 2 bases, with 8 bases between. The DNA of the CDR3 is TGTGCCTGGAGGAGGGGACCCTACGAGCAGTACTTC. Encoded protein: CAWRRGPYEQYF. Using reference TRBV30 and TRBJ2-7 for the parts outside the CDR3, the full variable domain is SQTIHQWPATLVQPVGSPLSLECTVEGTSNPNLYWYRQAAGRGLQLLFYSVGIGQISSEVPQNLSASRPQDRQFILSSKKLLLSDSGFYLCAWRRGPYEQYFGPGTRLTVT.

The V gene is TRBV6-5, the J gene TRBJ2-7; perhaps TRBD2 as D (5 bases). The germline V gene has CDR1 MNHEY and CDR2 SVGAGI. The ends were cut back, 5 bases at V and 2 bases at J, with 10 bases in the middle. This CDR3 contains 13 residues. DNA of the CDR3: TGTGCCAGCAGTAAGGACGGGACCTACGAGCAGTACTTC. This encodes CASSKDGTYEQYF.

V is TRBV4-1 and J is TRBJ2-4; 7 bases map to TRBD2. Germline lookup yields CDR1 MGHRA and CDR2 YSYEKL. This CDR3 has 16 residues. Trimming at V came to 3 bases and at J to 5 bases, leaving 10 bases not matched to a gene. The CDR3, as DNA: TGCGCCAGCAGCCAGGCCGGAGCGGGGCGAGAAAACATTCAGTACTTC. Amino acids: CASSQAGAGRENIQYF.

The chain links TRBV28 to TRBJ1-1; no reliable D call. The V and J ends lost 7 bases and 1 base respectively, with 10 bases between them. CDR1 and CDR2 from the germline V gene are MDHEN and SYDVKM. CDR3 length equals 13 residues. CDR3 in DNA: TGTGCCAGCAAGTACGGAGGGAACACTGAAGCTTTCTTT. Amino acid sequence: CASKYGGNTEAFF.

The rearrangement uses TRBV18 and TRBJ2-5; D uncertain. Germline assignment: CDR1 KGHSH and CDR2 LQKENI. The ends were cut back, 0 bases at V and 4 bases at J, with 6 bases in the middle. The CDR3 loop spans 13 amino acids. This CDR3 reads CASSPPGRETQYF. CDR3 nucleotides: TGTGCCAGCTCACCACCAGGGCGAGAGACCCAGTACTTC.